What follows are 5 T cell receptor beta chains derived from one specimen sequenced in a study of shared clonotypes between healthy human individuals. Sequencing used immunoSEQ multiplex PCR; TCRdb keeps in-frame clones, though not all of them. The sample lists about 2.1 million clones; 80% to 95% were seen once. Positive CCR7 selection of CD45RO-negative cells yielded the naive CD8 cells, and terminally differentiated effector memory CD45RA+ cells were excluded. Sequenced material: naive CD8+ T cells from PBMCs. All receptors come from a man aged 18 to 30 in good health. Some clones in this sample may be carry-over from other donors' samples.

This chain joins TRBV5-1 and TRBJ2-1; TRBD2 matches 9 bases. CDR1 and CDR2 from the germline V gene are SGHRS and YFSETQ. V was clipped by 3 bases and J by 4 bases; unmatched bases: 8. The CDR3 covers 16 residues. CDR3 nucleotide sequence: TGCGCCAGCAGCTCCATGGCGGGAGGGGCTTACAATGAGCAGTTCTTC. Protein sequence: CASSSMAGGAYNEQFF.

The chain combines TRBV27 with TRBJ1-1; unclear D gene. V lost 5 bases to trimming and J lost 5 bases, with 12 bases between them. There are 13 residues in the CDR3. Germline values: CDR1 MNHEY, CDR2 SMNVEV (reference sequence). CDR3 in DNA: TGTGCCAGCAGTCAGGATTGGTTTACTGAAGCTTTCTTT. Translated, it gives CASSQDWFTEAFF.

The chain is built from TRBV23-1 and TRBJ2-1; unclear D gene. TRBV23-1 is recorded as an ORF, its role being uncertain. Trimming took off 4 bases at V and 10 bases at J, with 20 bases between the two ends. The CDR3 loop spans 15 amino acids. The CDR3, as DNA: TGCGCCAGCAGTCTAGGTGCAGGACCCTTGGTAGAGCAGTTCTTC. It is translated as CASSLGAGPLVEQFF.

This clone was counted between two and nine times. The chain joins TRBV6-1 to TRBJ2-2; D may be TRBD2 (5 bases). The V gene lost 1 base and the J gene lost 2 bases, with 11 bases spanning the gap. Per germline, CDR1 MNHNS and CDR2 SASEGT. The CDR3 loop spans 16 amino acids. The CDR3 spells CASSEGQRINTGELFF. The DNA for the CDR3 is TGTGCCAGCAGTGAAGGTCAGCGGATAAACACCGGGGAGCTGTTTTTT.

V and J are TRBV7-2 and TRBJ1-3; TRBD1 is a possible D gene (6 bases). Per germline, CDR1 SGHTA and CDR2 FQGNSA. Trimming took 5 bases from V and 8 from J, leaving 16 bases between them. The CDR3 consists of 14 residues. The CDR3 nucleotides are TGTGCCAGCAGCGGCTACAGGGATTGGGACACCATATATTTT. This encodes CASSGYRDWDTIYF.